The rows below give T cell receptor beta chains drawn from one sample of a study of shared clonotypes between healthy human individuals. The repertoire was sequenced with immunoSEQ multiplex PCR; TCRdb's copy has only in-frame clones and lacks some. The profile covers 600,000 to 750,000 clones, with 72% appearing a single time and under 2% taken by the ten largest. The sample consisted of memory CD4+ T cells sorted from blood. The source of these receptors is a woman aged 25 to 39 in good health. The CDR3 runs from the conserved cysteine through the conserved F or W. D genes are given only for firm matches. A clone size is listed for some rows: how often the clone was seen (once, few, many), or a class if it is expanded.

-,TRBJ2-1,TRBD2,TRBV7-9,CASSFPTGLAGVNEQFF,TGTGCCAGCAGCTTCCCTACGGGCCTAGCGGGAGTCAATGAGCAGTTCTTC
-,TRBJ2-5,-,TRBV11-3,CASSLWTQETQYF,TGTGCCAGCAGCTTATGGACCCAAGAGACCCAGTACTTC
-,TRBJ1-1,-,TRBV19,CASSQGQNTEAFF,TGTGCCAGTAGTCAAGGACAGAACACTGAAGCTTTCTTT
-,TRBJ1-2,TRBD1,TRBV4-1,CASSQVPGTGGYGYTF,TGCGCCAGCAGCCAAGTACCCGGGACAGGGGGCTATGGCTACACCTTC
-,TRBJ2-7,-,TRBV20-1,CSAMPSYEQYF,TGCAGTGCTATGCCCTCCTACGAGCAGTACTTC
-,TRBJ2-3,-,TRBV7-9,CASGGAGVIDTQYF,TGTGCCAGCGGCGGGGCAGGGGTTATAGATACGCAGTATTTT
-,TRBJ1-6,TRBD1,TRBV2,CASRRTGVDSPLHF,TGTGCCAGCAGGAGGACAGGGGTCGATTCACCCCTCCACTTT
-,TRBJ2-2,-,TRBV11-2,CASRRAREFTGELFF,TGTGCCAGCAGAAGGGCCCGGGAATTCACCGGGGAGCTGTTTTTT
once,TRBJ1-5,-,TRBV6-1,CASSELRQSYQPQHF,TGTGCCAGCAGTGAGTTGAGACAGAGCTATCAGCCCCAGCATTTT
-,TRBJ2-7,-,TRBV6-1,CASSGLGGSYEQYF,TGTGCCAGCAGTGGATTAGGGGGCTCCTACGAGCAGTACTTC
many,TRBJ2-5,TRBD2,TRBV18,CASSPPGLAGLGETQYF,TGTGCCAGCTCACCACCGGGACTAGCGGGCCTCGGGGAGACCCAGTACTTC
-,TRBJ2-7,-,TRBV10-3,CAISDGQSSYEQYF,TGTGCCATCAGTGATGGACAGAGTTCCTACGAGCAGTACTTC
-,TRBJ2-7,-,TRBV18,CASSPWTATYEQYF,TGTGCCAGCTCACCTTGGACGGCCACCTACGAGCAGTACTTC
-,TRBJ1-2,TRBD1,TRBV4-1,CASRPGTGSYGYTF,TGCGCCAGCAGACCCGGGACAGGATCTTATGGCTACACCTTC
-,TRBJ1-1,TRBD1,TRBV25-1,CASTGDSQEAFF,TGTGCCAGCACCGGGGACAGTCAAGAAGCTTTCTTT
-,TRBJ1-2,-,TRBV19,CASKIRGAGYTF,TGTGCCAGTAAAATACGAGGGGCCGGCTACACCTTC
-,TRBJ1-4,TRBD1,TRBV11-2,CASSLGQGRQEKLFF,TGTGCCAGCAGCTTAGGACAGGGGAGGCAGGAAAAACTGTTTTTT
-,TRBJ1-4,-,TRBV6-6,CASTIHATNEKLFF,TGTGCCAGCACTATACATGCAACTAATGAAAAACTGTTTTTT
-,TRBJ1-3,-,TRBV7-9,CASSLTGTGNTIYF,TGTGCCAGCAGTTTGACAGGAACTGGAAACACCATATATTTT
once,TRBJ1-2,-,TRBV9,CASSVAGWSYGYTF,TGTGCCAGCAGCGTAGCTGGGTGGAGCTATGGCTACACCTTC
-,TRBJ2-3,TRBD2,TRBV18,CASSALPGLAGTDTQYF,TGTGCCAGCTCAGCCCTCCCGGGACTAGCGGGTACAGATACGCAGTATTTT
-,TRBJ1-1,TRBD1,TRBV28,CASSSGGQMNTEAFF,TGTGCCAGCAGTTCGGGGGGACAGATGAACACTGAAGCTTTCTTT
-,TRBJ2-1,-,TRBV6-6,CASRPGGSNEQFF,TGTGCCAGCAGGCCCGGCGGCTCAAATGAGCAGTTCTTC
-,TRBJ1-1,-,TRBV2,CASTRQGGITEAFF,TGTGCCAGCACAAGGCAGGGCGGGATCACTGAAGCTTTCTTT
-,TRBJ2-5,-,TRBV28,CASSPLAWWARETQYF,TGTGCCAGCAGTCCCCTCGCTTGGTGGGCACGAGAGACCCAGTACTTC
-,TRBJ1-2,-,TRBV19,CASSIRGEGYGYTF,TGTGCCAGTAGTATACGGGGGGAGGGCTATGGCTACACCTTC
-,TRBJ2-7,TRBD1,TRBV7-4,CASSLPRDRASYEQYF,TGTGCCAGCAGCCTCCCCCGGGACAGGGCCTCCTACGAGCAGTACTTC
few,TRBJ2-7,-,TRBV12-5,CASGLGGGSYEQYF,TGTGCTAGTGGTTTGGGAGGAGGATCCTACGAGCAGTACTTC
-,TRBJ2-3,-,TRBV5-1,CASSLGMGGTQYF,TGCGCCAGCAGCTTGGGTATGGGCGGTACGCAGTATTTT
-,TRBJ1-2,-,TRBV4-2,CASSLTGGARANGYTF,TGTGCCAGCAGCTTGACCGGCGGGGCCAGGGCAAATGGCTACACCTTC
-,TRBJ1-4,-,TRBV18,CASSPRSESPKLFF,TGTGCCAGCTCACCACGTTCAGAGTCCCCAAAACTGTTTTTT
-,TRBJ2-3,TRBD2,TRBV5-1,CASSFVGSGGADTQYF,TGCGCCAGCAGCTTTGTGGGGTCGGGGGGGGCAGATACGCAGTATTTT
once,TRBJ1-1,-,TRBV6-5,CASSYRDKAFF,TGTGCCAGCAGTTACAGGGATAAAGCTTTCTTT
-,TRBJ1-2,-,TRBV5-4,CASSLRTVSGYTF,TGTGCCAGCAGCTTACGGACAGTCAGTGGCTACACCTTC
few,TRBJ2-7,TRBD2,TRBV11-2,CASRGSGRPHEQYF,TGTGCCAGCAGAGGGAGCGGGAGGCCCCACGAGCAGTACTTC
once,TRBJ1-1,TRBD1,TRBV19,CASSIAPGQGALVSEAFF,TGTGCCAGTAGTATTGCCCCGGGACAGGGGGCGTTGGTCTCTGAAGCTTTCTTT
few,TRBJ2-2,TRBD1,TRBV27,CASSADRGWNTGELFF,TGTGCCAGCAGTGCCGACAGGGGATGGAACACCGGGGAGCTGTTTTTT
-,TRBJ2-3,-,TRBV18,CASSPPARSTDTQYF,TGTGCCAGCTCACCACCCGCCAGATCCACAGATACGCAGTATTTT
few,TRBJ2-7,-,TRBV6-6,CASSQTGSAYEQYF,TGTGCCAGCAGCCAAACAGGGAGTGCCTACGAGCAGTACTTC
-,TRBJ2-1,-,TRBV6-5,CASSYDRQNNEQFF,TGTGCCAGCAGTTACGATCGGCAGAACAATGAGCAGTTCTTC
few,TRBJ2-1,-,TRBV18,CASSPGGRYNEQFF,TGTGCCAGCTCACCAGGGGGGAGGTACAATGAGCAGTTCTTC
once,TRBJ2-2,-,TRBV5-5,CASSSALPGELFF,TGTGCCAGCAGCTCCGCGCTGCCCGGGGAGCTGTTTTTT
-,TRBJ1-1,-,TRBV6-1,CASREGNTEAFF,TGTGCCAGCAGGGAGGGAAACACTGAAGCTTTCTTT
-,TRBJ2-7,-,TRBV5-1,CASSLGTASYEQYF,TGCGCCAGCAGCTTGGGGACAGCTTCCTACGAGCAGTACTTC
few,TRBJ1-4,-,TRBV5-1,CASSPLGETNEKLFF,TGCGCCAGCAGCCCCCTTGGGGAAACTAATGAAAAACTGTTTTTT
few,TRBJ2-3,-,TRBV6-6,CASSYETSSQYF,TGTGCCAGCAGTTACGAGACAAGCTCGCAGTATTTT
once,TRBJ1-1,TRBD1,TRBV5-1,CASSTRDSSGTEAFF,TGCGCCAGCAGCACCCGGGACAGTTCAGGGACTGAAGCTTTCTTT
-,TRBJ2-7,-,TRBV2,CASSVRGSSRNEQYF,TGTGCCAGCAGTGTAAGGGGAAGTTCTCGGAACGAGCAGTACTTC
-,TRBJ2-3,-,TRBV7-9,CASSLERSSTDTQYF,TGTGCCAGCAGCTTAGAGCGGAGTAGCACAGATACGCAGTATTTT
-,TRBJ2-2,-,TRBV11-2,CASSNAWYTGELFF,TGTGCCAGCAGTAACGCCTGGTACACCGGGGAGCTGTTTTTT